This is a list of T cell receptor beta chains from one sample in a study of cytomegalovirus exposure and HLA in healthy donors. Assay: immunoSEQ multiplex PCR; the TCRdb copy retains only in-frame clones and omits some. The sample shows around 40,000 clones, around three quarters of them seen only once. The sequenced material came from PBMCs. Receptors were obtained from a man aged 25-45 years in good health and CMV-seronegative. The CDR3 runs from the conserved cysteine through the conserved F or W. Fields, in order: D gene, clone size, V gene, J gene, CDR3 protein, CDR3 DNA. D genes are given only for firm matches. The size field is filled for only some rows; it gives once, few, many or a size class.

>TRBD1|few|TRBV4-3|TRBJ2-7
CASSPREQGFSSEQYF
TGCGCCAGCAGCCCTAGGGAACAGGGGTTTTCGTCCGAGCAGTACTTC
>TRBD1|-|TRBV5-1|TRBJ2-7
CASSLGWDRTYEQYF
TGCGCCAGCAGCTTGGGATGGGACAGAACCTACGAGCAGTACTTC
>TRBD2|-|TRBV19|TRBJ2-2
CASSQSGTTTGELFF
TGTGCCAGTAGTCAATCCGGGACTACCACCGGGGAGCTGTTTTTT
>TRBD2|-|TRBV28|TRBJ2-1
CASSLWGGSSNEQFF
TGTGCCAGCAGCCTATGGGGCGGGAGTTCCAATGAGCAGTTCTTC
>TRBD2|-|TRBV5-1|TRBJ2-4
CASSEVPGLSNIQYF
TGCGCCAGCAGCGAAGTACCGGGACTAAGTAACATTCAGTACTTC
>-|-|TRBV7-8|TRBJ2-1
CASSLARDWRTEQFF
TGTGCCAGCAGCTTAGCTCGGGACTGGCGGACTGAGCAGTTCTTC
>-|few|TRBV6-5|TRBJ2-5
CASSPNQGLKTQYF
TGTGCCAGCAGTCCAAATCAGGGGTTAAAGACCCAGTACTTC
>-|-|TRBV5-1|TRBJ2-2
CASSFTSTGELFF
TGCGCCAGCAGCTTCACGAGCACCGGGGAGCTGTTTTTT
>TRBD2|-|TRBV5-1|TRBJ2-2
CASSPAWLAATGELFF
TGCGCCAGCAGCCCGGCTTGGCTAGCGGCCACCGGGGAGCTGTTTTTT
>-|few|TRBV15|TRBJ1-4
CATSRDRAGWVEKLFF
TGTGCCACCAGCAGAGATAGGGCAGGGTGGGTTGAAAAACTGTTTTTT
>-|-|TRBV7-9|TRBJ1-1
CASSQTSNTEAFF
TGTGCCAGCAGCCAGACATCGAACACTGAAGCTTTCTTT
>TRBD1|-|TRBV28|TRBJ1-4
CASSLGKRTGSNEKLFF
TGTGCCAGCAGTTTGGGCAAAAGGACAGGGTCTAATGAAAAACTGTTTTTT
>-|-|TRBV29-1|TRBJ2-3
CSVAYSGSTDTQYF
TGCAGCGTAGCTTATAGCGGAAGCACAGATACGCAGTATTTT
>-|-|TRBV7-2|TRBJ2-3
CASSLGIWDTGTQYF
TGTGCCAGCAGCTTAGGCATTTGGGACACGGGTACGCAGTATTTT
>TRBD2|-|TRBV7-9|TRBJ2-3
CASTAGGGNTDTQYF
TGTGCCAGCACAGCGGGAGGGGGTAATACAGATACGCAGTATTTT
>-|-|TRBV28|TRBJ2-3
CASSRFGRVRMTDTQYF
TGTGCCAGCAGCCGTTTTGGGCGAGTAAGAATGACAGATACGCAGTATTTT
>TRBD2|-|TRBV14|TRBJ2-4
CASSQTGLAGGIQYF
TGTGCCAGCAGCCAGACTGGACTAGCGGGTGGCATTCAGTACTTC
>TRBD1|few|TRBV18|TRBJ1-4
CASSRDSGATNEKLFF
TGTGCCAGCTCACGGGACAGTGGCGCAACTAATGAAAAACTGTTTTTT
>-|few|TRBV28|TRBJ2-7
CASTKARESSYEQYF
TGTGCCAGCACAAAGGCCCGGGAGAGCTCCTACGAGCAGTACTTC
>-|-|TRBV9|TRBJ1-6
CASSVAPSLPLHF
TGTGCCAGCAGCGTAGCTCCAAGCTTACCCCTCCACTTT
>TRBD1|-|TRBV7-3|TRBJ2-3
CASSSTGSTDTQYF
TGTGCCAGCAGCTCGACAGGGAGCACAGATACGCAGTATTTT
>-|-|TRBV28|TRBJ2-7
CASGETRRQYF
TGTGCCAGCGGGGAGACTCGTCGGCAGTACTTC
>-|-|TRBV7-2|TRBJ1-4
CASSLGGGYNEKLFF
TGTGCCAGCAGCTTAGGGGGGGGCTATAATGAAAAACTGTTTTTT
>TRBD1|once|TRBV5-6|TRBJ2-7
CASSLGDSSYEQYF
TGTGCCAGCAGCTTGGGGGACAGCTCCTACGAGCAGTACTTC
>TRBD1|once|TRBV19|TRBJ2-6
CASSPGGQAPSGANVLTF
TGTGCCAGTAGTCCCGGTGGACAGGCCCCGTCGGGGGCCAACGTCCTGACTTTC
>TRBD1|-|TRBV4-1|TRBJ2-7
CASSQTSGRGYEQYF
TGCGCCAGCAGCCAAACCAGTGGCAGGGGGTACGAGCAGTACTTC
>-|-|TRBV23-1|TRBJ1-5
CAVGGVRNQPQHF
TGCGCCGTAGGCGGGGTACGGAATCAGCCCCAGCATTTT
>-|once|TRBV7-9|TRBJ1-2
CASSLLQNYGYTF
TGTGCCAGCAGCTTACTCCAGAACTATGGCTACACCTTC
>-|once|TRBV19|TRBJ1-5
CASTAGDISNQPQHF
TGTGCCAGTACTGCGGGAGACATTAGCAATCAGCCCCAGCATTTT
>TRBD1|-|TRBV5-1|TRBJ1-1
CASSIGTGTTEAFF
TGCGCCAGCAGCATAGGGACAGGGACCACTGAAGCTTTCTTT
>-|-|TRBV27|TRBJ1-3
CATRGHSGNTIYF
TGTGCCACTCGGGGTCACTCTGGAAACACCATATATTTT
>TRBD1|few|TRBV7-9|TRBJ1-6
CALGTGSSPLHF
TGTGCTCTAGGGACAGGGTCATCACCCCTCCACTTT
>-|-|TRBV5-1|TRBJ2-2
CASSLTGTSNTGELFF
TGCGCCAGCAGCTTAACCGGGACATCGAACACCGGGGAGCTGTTTTTT
>TRBD2|-|TRBV11-1|TRBJ2-7
CASSLEGTSPYEQYF
TGTGCCAGCAGCTTAGAGGGGACTAGTCCCTACGAGCAGTACTTC
>TRBD2|-|TRBV11-2|TRBJ2-3
CASSLSGSGTDTQYF
TGTGCCAGCAGCTTAAGCGGGAGTGGTACAGATACGCAGTATTTT
>-|-|TRBV2|TRBJ2-1
CASSMLNEQFF
TGTGCCAGCAGTATGTTAAATGAGCAGTTCTTC
>-|-|TRBV18|TRBJ2-5
CASSPNRETQYF
TGTGCCAGCTCACCCAACCGGGAGACCCAGTACTTC
>TRBD2|-|TRBV7-9|TRBJ2-7
CASSPISLAGGEQYF
TGTGCCAGCAGCCCTATCAGTTTAGCGGGAGGAGAGCAGTACTTC
>-|-|TRBV9|TRBJ2-5
CASSVQGLAETQYF
TGTGCCAGCAGCGTTCAGGGCCTGGCGGAGACCCAGTACTTC
>-|-|TRBV2|TRBJ1-5
CASSDARVGNQPQHF
TGTGCCAGCAGTGACGCCAGGGTGGGCAATCAGCCCCAGCATTTT
>TRBD2|-|TRBV7-2|TRBJ2-3
CATSGGLATDTQYF
TGTGCCACCTCGGGAGGGCTCGCGACAGATACGCAGTATTTT
>TRBD1|-|TRBV6-5|TRBJ2-2
CASSRQGGTGELFF
TGTGCCAGCAGTCGACAGGGGGGTACCGGGGAGCTGTTTTTT
>-|few|TRBV5-1|TRBJ2-3
CASSIGEKDTQYF
TGCGCCAGCAGCATCGGGGAGAAAGATACGCAGTATTTT
>TRBD2|-|TRBV4-2|TRBJ2-1
CASSQDLAGELEQFF
TGTGCCAGCAGCCAAGATCTAGCGGGAGAATTGGAGCAGTTCTTC
>-|once|TRBV2|TRBJ1-1
CASSAQGNTEAFF
TGTGCCAGCAGCGCACAGGGGAACACTGAAGCTTTCTTT
>TRBD2|-|TRBV4-2|TRBJ2-2
CASSQDIAGETGELFF
TGTGCCAGCAGCCAAGATATAGCGGGAGAAACCGGGGAGCTGTTTTTT
>-|-|TRBV2|TRBJ2-7
CAIHPDRSYEQYF
TGTGCCATCCACCCGGACAGATCCTACGAGCAGTACTTC